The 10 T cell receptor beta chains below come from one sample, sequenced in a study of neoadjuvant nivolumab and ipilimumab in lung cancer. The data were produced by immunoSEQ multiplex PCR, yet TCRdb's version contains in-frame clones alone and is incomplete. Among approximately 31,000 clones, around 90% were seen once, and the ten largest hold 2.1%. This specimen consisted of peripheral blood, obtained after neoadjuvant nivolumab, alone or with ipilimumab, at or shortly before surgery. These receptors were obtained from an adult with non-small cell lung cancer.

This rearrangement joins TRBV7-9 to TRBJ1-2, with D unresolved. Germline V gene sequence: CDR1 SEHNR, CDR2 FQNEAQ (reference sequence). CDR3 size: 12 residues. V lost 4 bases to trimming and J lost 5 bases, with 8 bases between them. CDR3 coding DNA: TGTGCCAGCAGCTCCAAAGGGTATGGCTACACCTTC. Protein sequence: CASSSKGYGYTF.

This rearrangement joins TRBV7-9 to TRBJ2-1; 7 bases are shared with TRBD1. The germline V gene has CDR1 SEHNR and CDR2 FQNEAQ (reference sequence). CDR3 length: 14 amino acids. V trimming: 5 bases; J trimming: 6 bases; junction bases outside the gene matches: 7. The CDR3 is CASSQTGNFNEQFF. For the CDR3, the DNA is TGTGCCAGCAGCCAGACAGGGAACTTCAATGAGCAGTTCTTC.

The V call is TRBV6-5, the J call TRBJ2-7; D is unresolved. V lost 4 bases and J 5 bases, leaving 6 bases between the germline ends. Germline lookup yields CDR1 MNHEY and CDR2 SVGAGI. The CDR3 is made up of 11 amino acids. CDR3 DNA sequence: TGTGCCAGCAGTTTAAGAAACGAGCAGTACTTC. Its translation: CASSLRNEQYF.

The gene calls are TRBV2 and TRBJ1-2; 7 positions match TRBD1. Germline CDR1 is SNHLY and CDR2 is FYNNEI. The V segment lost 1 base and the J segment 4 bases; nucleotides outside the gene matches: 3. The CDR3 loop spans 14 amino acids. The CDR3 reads CASSEEGQTYGYTF. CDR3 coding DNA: TGTGCCAGCAGTGAAGAGGGACAGACCTATGGCTACACCTTC.

The chain's CDR3 is CASSLGSPGQEQFF. Written as DNA, the CDR3 is TGTGCCAGCAGCTTAGGTAGCCCGGGTCAGGAGCAGTTCTTC. This chain uses TRBV7-2 with TRBJ2-1; D unresolved. Germline V CDR1 and CDR2: SGHTA, FQGNSA. Trimming cost V 1 base and J 10 bases, with 14 bases left between them. The CDR3 sequence is 14 residues long.

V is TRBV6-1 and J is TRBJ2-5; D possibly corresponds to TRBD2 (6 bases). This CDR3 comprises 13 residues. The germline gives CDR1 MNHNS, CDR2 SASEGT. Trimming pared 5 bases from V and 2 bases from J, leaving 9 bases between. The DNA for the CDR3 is TGTGCCAGCAGTCATAGCGGTCAAGAGACCCAGTACTTC. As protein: CASSHSGQETQYF.

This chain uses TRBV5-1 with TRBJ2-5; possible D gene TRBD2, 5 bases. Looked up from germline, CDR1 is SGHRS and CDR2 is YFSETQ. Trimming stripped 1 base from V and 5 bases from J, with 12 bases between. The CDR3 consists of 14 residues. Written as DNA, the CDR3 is TGCGCCAGCAGCTTGTGGACGGGAACGGAGACCCAGTACTTC. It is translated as CASSLWTGTETQYF.

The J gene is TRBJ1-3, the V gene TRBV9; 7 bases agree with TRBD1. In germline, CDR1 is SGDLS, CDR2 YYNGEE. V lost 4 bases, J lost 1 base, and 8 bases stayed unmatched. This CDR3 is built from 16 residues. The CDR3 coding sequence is TGTGCCAGCAGCATAGACAGGGCAAGATCTGGAAACACCATATATTTT. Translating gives CASSIDRARSGNTIYF.

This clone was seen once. The CDR3 DNA reads TGCAGCGCCAACCCACTAGCGGTTGGGACAGATACGCAGTATTTT. Its translation: CSANPLAVGTDTQYF. The genes are TRBV29-1 and TRBJ2-3; 8 bases align to TRBD2. Trimming removed 7 bases from V and 3 bases from J; junction bases left unmatched: 12. CDR1 and CDR2 (germline): SQVTM, ANQGSEA. The CDR3 sequence is 15 residues long.

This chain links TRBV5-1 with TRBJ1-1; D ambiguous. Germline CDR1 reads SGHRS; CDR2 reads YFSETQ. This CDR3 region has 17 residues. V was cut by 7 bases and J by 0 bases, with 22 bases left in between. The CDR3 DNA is TGCGCCAGCGGGCTAGGACTTAATCGACGGATGAACACTGAAGCTTTCTTT. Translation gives CASGLGLNRRMNTEAFF.